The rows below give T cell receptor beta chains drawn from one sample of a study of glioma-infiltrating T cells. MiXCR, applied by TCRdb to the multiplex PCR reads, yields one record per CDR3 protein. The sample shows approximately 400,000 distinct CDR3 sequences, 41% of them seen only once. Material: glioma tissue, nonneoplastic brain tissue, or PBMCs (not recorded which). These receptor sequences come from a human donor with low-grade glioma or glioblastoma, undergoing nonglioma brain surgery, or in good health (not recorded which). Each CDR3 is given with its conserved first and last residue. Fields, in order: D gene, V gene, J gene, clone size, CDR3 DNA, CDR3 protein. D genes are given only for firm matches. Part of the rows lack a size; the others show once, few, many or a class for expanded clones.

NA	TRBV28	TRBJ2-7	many	TGTGCCAGCAGTTTATCCCTTCTCGACAGTTCCTACGAGCAGTACTTC	CASSLSLLDSSYEQYF
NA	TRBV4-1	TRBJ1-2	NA	TGCGCCAGCAGCCTACTGGGACACCTTAACTATGGCTACACCTTC	CASSLLGHLNYGYTF
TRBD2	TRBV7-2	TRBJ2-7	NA	TGTGCCAGCAGCTTAGTTGGTAGCGGGGACTACGAGCAGTACTTC	CASSLVGSGDYEQYF
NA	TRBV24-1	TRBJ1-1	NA	TGTGCCACCAACCGGATTGCCTGTCGGAAGGACACTGAAGCTTTCTTT	CATNRIACRKDTEAFF
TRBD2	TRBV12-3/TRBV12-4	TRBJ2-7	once	TGTGCCAGCAACAGAGGACTAGCGGGAGAATCTTACGAGCAGTACTTC	CASNRGLAGESYEQYF
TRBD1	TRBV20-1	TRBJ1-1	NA	TGCAGTGCTCCGGAGGATGGGACAGCTAACACTGAAGCTTTCTTT	CSAPEDGTANTEAFF
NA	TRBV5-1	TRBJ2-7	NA	TGCGCCAGCACCCCGAGGGCGGCAGAATGGTGCGAGCAGTACTTC	CASTPRAAEWCEQYF
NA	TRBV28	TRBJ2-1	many	TGTGCCAGCAGTTTGCTGGAGCTCTCCTACAATGAGCAGTTCTTC	CASSLLELSYNEQFF
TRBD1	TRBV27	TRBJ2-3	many	TGTGCCAGCAGTTCCAGGACAGGGATTGATACGCAGTATTTT	CASSSRTGIDTQYF
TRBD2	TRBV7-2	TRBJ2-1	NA	TGTGCCAGCAGCTACGGGACTAGCGGAAGCAATGAGCAGTTCTTC	CASSYGTSGSNEQFF
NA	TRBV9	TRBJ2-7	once	TGTGCCAGCAGCGCGCCCCAGGGTGGCGAGCAGTACTTC	CASSAPQGGEQYF
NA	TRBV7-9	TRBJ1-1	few	TGTGCCAGCAGCTCCCGGGGAGGGAATGAAGCTTTCTTT	CASSSRGGNEAFF
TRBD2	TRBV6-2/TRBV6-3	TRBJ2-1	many	TGTGCCAGCAGTGACGGATGGGCTAGCGGGAGTGTTGATGAGCAGTTCTTC	CASSDGWASGSVDEQFF
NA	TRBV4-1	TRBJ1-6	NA	TGCGCCAGCACCCCAAGGGGTTCCTATAATTCACCCCTCCACTTT	CASTPRGSYNSPLHF
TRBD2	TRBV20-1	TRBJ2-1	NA	TGCAGTGCTAGAGATCGGGGGGTTGGTGAGCAGTTCTTC	CSARDRGVGEQFF
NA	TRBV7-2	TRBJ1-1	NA	TGTGCCAGCAGCTCCCTTGAGGGAACGACTGAAGCTTTCTTT	CASSSLEGTTEAFF
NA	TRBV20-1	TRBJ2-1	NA	TGCAGTGCTGAATGGACTGACGCACGATCCTACAATGAGCAGTTCTTC	CSAEWTDARSYNEQFF
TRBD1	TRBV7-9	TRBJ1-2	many	TGTGCCAGCAGCTTAGGTGGAGGACAGGCTAACTATGGCTACACCTTC	CASSLGGGQANYGYTF
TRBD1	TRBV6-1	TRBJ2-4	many	TGTGCCAGCAGAGAAGGGGGCCATTACCGTGGAAACATTCAGTACTTC	CASREGGHYRGNIQYF
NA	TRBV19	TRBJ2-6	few	TGTGCCAGTAGTACCCTCGGACGGTCCATCTCTGGGGCCAACGTCCTGACTTTC	CASSTLGRSISGANVLTF
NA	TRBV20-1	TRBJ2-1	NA	TGCAGTGCTCTAGACGGGGACAATGAGCAGTTCTTC	CSALDGDNEQFF
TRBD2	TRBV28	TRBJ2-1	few	TGTGCCAGCACCGAAACCGGACTAGCGGGGGACAATGAGCAGTTCTTC	CASTETGLAGDNEQFF
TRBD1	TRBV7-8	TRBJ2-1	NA	TGTGCCAGCAGCTTATCCACAGGGGGAAGGGGAGGCAATGAGCAGTTCTTC	CASSLSTGGRGGNEQFF
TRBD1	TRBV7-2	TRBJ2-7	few	TGTGCCAGCAGCCAGCCGGGACAGTCCTACGAGCAGTACTTC	CASSQPGQSYEQYF
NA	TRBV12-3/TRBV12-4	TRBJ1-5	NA	TGTGCCAGCAGTTCCAATCGTCAGCCCCAGCATTTT	CASSSNRQPQHF
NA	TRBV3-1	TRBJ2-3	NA	TGTGCCAGCAGCCCCCGACGATACACAGATACGCAGTATTTT	CASSPRRYTDTQYF
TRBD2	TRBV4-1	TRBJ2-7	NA	TGCGTCAGCAGCCAAGGACTAGCGGGCTACGAGCAGTACTTC	CVSSQGLAGYEQYF
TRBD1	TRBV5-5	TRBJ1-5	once	TGTGCCAGCAGCCGTACAGGGGTAGACAATCAGCCCCAGCATTTT	CASSRTGVDNQPQHF
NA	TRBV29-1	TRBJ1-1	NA	TGCAGCGTCGGTGGGACCGTCGAATTGAACACTGAAGCTTTCTTT	CSVGGTVELNTEAFF
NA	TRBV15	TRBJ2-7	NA	TGTGCCACCAGCAGATTCGGAGGGGAGAACTACGAGCAGTACTTC	CATSRFGGENYEQYF
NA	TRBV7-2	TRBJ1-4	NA	TGCGCCAGCAGGGCCCCTGGACAGACCGCAACTAATGAAAAACTGTTTTTT	CASRAPGQTATNEKLFF
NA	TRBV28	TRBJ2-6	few	TGTGCCAGCAGCCTAGGCCCCTCTGGGGCCAACGTCCTGACTTTC	CASSLGPSGANVLTF
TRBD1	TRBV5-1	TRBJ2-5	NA	TGCGCCAGCAGCCGGAGAACCGACAGGGAAGAGACCCAGTACTTC	CASSRRTDREETQYF
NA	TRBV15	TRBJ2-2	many	TGTGCCACCAGCCAGGTTAATACCGGGGAGCTGTTTTTT	CATSQVNTGELFF
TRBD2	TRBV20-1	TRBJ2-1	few	TGCAGTGCCACACCCCTAGCGGGGGGTTACAATGAGCAGTTCTTC	CSATPLAGGYNEQFF
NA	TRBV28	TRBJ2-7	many	TGTGCCAGCAACACAATGGGGGGCGGGAGCTCCTACGAGCAGTACTTC	CASNTMGGGSSYEQYF
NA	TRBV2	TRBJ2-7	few	TGTGCCAGCAAAACGGGTATCTCCTACGAGCAGTACTTC	CASKTGISYEQYF
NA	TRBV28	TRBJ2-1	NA	TGTGCCAGCGACCGGCCAGGGTTACGGGATGAGCAGTTCTTC	CASDRPGLRDEQFF
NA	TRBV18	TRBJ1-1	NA	TGTGCCAGCTCACCACCGATAGCGAACACTGAAGCTTTCTTT	CASSPPIANTEAFF
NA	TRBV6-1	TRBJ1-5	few	TGTGCCAGCAGTCGTAGCTATACGAACAGCGTCAATCAGCCCCAGCATTTT	CASSRSYTNSVNQPQHF
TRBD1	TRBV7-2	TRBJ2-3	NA	TGCGCCAGCAGCCAAGATGTCGGCAGGGGGCCGTATGGGCAGTATTTT	CASSQDVGRGPYGQYF
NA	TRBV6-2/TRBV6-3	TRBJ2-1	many	TGTGCCAGCAGTACCCTCCCTAGGCAGCAGTTCTTC	CASSTLPRQQFF
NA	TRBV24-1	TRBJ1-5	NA	TGTGCCACCAGTGACAGCAGGGAAGGCAATCAGCCCCAGCATTTT	CATSDSREGNQPQHF
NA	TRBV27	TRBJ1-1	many	TGTGCCAGCAGTTTGGGTGGGTATCGTGAAGCTTTCTTT	CASSLGGYREAFF
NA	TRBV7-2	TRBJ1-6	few	TGTGCCAGCAGCTTAAAAGGGGTAGGGGGATATTCACCCCTCCACTTT	CASSLKGVGGYSPLHF
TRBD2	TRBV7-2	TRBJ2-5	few	TGTGCCAGCAGCTTTGTGACTAGCGGGAGTTGGGAGACCCAGTACTTC	CASSFVTSGSWETQYF
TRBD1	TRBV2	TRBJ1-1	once	TGTGCCAGCGGAGCACAGGGGTTAGTCGCTGAAGCTTTCTTT	CASGAQGLVAEAFF
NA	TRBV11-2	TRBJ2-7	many	TGTGCCAGCAGGGGCATTAGCTCCTACGAGCAGTACTTC	CASRGISSYEQYF
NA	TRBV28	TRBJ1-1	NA	TGTGCCAGCAGTTTATCTCCGGCGGCGGGCACTGAAGCTTCCTTT	CASSLSPAAGTEASF
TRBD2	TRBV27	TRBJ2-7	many	TGTGCCAGCAGTTTATCCGCTAGCGGGAGGTACGAGCAGTACTTC	CASSLSASGRYEQYF